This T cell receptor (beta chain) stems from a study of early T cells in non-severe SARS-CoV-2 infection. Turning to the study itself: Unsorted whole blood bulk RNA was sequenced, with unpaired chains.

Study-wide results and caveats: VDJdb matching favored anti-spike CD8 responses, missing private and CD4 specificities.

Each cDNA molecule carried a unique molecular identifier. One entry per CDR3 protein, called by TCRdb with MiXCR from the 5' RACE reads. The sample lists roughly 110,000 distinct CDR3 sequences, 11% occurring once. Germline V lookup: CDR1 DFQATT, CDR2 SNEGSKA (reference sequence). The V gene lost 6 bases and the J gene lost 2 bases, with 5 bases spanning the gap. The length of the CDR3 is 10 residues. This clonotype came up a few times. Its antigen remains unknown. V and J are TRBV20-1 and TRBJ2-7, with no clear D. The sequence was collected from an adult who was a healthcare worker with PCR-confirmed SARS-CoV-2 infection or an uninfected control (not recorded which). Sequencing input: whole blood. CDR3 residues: CSAVAYEQYF. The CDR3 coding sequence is TGCAGTGCCGTAGCCTACGAGCAGTACTTC.